This TCR beta chain was sequenced during a study of Ad26.COV2.S vaccination and SARS-CoV-2 variants. Across the whole study: Vaccine-arm donor from the placebo-controlled COV1001 Ad26.COV2.S trial. The study, taken as a whole, reports: It was reported that spike-specific CD8+ and CD4+ T cell responses were substantially broad after vaccination. Measurement of non-spike TCR breadth gave similar results in vaccine and placebo recipients. TCR breadth and depth analyses may have underestimated total T cell responses.

The treatment denotes: roughly 20 received Ad26.COV2.S at low or high dose, single or two shots; about five received placebo; per-sample allocation not given. On day 63 after the first injection, vaccine and placebo recipients gave samples. Regarding this clone: What it binds is not known.

V trimming: 3 bases; J trimming: 1 base; junction bases outside the gene matches: 3. CDR1 is KGHSH and CDR2 is LQKENI in the germline V gene. CDR3 length equals 15 residues. The method was immunoSEQ multiplex PCR; TCRdb's version includes in-frame clones alone and lacks a portion of them. The sample holds some 450,000 clones, about 90% seen once. The TCR sequence derives from a person aged 18-60 years who received the Ad26.COV2.S COVID-19 vaccine or a placebo. Sequencing used peripheral blood, obtained in a trial of Ad26.COV2.S vaccine versus placebo. The chain joins TRBV18 to TRBJ2-5, with 9 nucleotides matching TRBD1. This chain's CDR3 is CASSPRQGVQETQYF. In nucleotides, the CDR3 is TGTGCCAGCTCACCGCGACAGGGGGTCCAAGAGACCCAGTACTTC. Using reference TRBV18 and TRBJ2-5 for the parts outside the CDR3, the full variable domain is NAGVMQNPRHLVRRRGQEARLRCSPMKGHSHVYWYRQLPEEGLKFMVYLQKENIIDESGMPKERFSAEFPKEGPSILRIQQVVRGDSAAYFCASSPRQGVQETQYFGPGTRLLVL.